This TCR beta chain was profiled in a study of T cell repertoires in ileal Crohn's disease. TCRB immunosequencing input was roughly 500 nanograms of biopsy DNA per sample. Clones were sequenced by immunoSEQ multiplex PCR, and TCRdb holds only the in-frame ones, with some missing. The sample holds about 4,500 clones, over 80% seen once. Germline CDR1 is MNHEY and CDR2 is SMNVEV (reference sequence). Trimming stripped 0 bases from V and 2 bases from J, with 11 bases between. CDR3 size: 17 residues. This clone was detected only once. What it recognizes is unknown. Whole-study findings and limits: The median delay to postoperative endoscopy was 5.5 to 8.5 months. Clonal expansions were more frequent in active smokers than non-smokers at surgery.

Time point in this sample: neoterminal ileum biopsy at postoperative endoscopy, about 6 months after surgery. Eligibility required adulthood, ileal or ileocolonic Crohn's disease and indicated ileocolonic resection. The chain is built from TRBV27 and TRBJ2-6; a weak D match, TRBD2 (6 bases). The source material was ileal tissue. This TCR came from an adult with Crohn's disease. CDR3 bases: TGTGCCAGCAGTTTATCGCGGGCTAGCGCTGGGGCCAACGTCCTGACTTTC. Its translation is CASSLSRASAGANVLTF.